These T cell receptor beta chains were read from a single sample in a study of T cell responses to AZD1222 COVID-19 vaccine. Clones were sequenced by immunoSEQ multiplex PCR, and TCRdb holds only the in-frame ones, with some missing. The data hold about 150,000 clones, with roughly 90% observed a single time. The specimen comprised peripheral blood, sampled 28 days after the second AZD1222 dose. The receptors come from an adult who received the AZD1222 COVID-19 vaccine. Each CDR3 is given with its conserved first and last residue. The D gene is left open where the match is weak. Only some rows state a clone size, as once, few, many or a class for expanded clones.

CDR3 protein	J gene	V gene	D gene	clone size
CASSLAWGSEAFF	TRBJ1-1	TRBV5-6	.	few
CASSFTRSPPVDNEQFF	TRBJ2-1	TRBV7-9	.	.
CASSRQASGVQPQHF	TRBJ1-5	TRBV6-5	.	.
CASSPGGASTYEQYF	TRBJ2-7	TRBV27	TRBD2	.
CASSIAGTRTDTQYF	TRBJ2-3	TRBV19	.	.
CASSYAGASLGYGYTF	TRBJ1-2	TRBV6-5	.	.
CASSPSDSNQPQHF	TRBJ1-5	TRBV6-5	.	.
CASSQEFRGRDTEAFF	TRBJ1-1	TRBV4-1	.	.
CASSKVGRGNEQFF	TRBJ2-1	TRBV19	.	once
CASSSDNSRYNEQFF	TRBJ2-1	TRBV9	.	.
CASSLGAGVSYNEQFF	TRBJ2-1	TRBV18	TRBD2	.
CASSLRLGSYNEQFF	TRBJ2-1	TRBV7-3	.	few
CASSEWATPRANEKLFF	TRBJ1-4	TRBV2	.	.
CASSFRLAGNYEQYF	TRBJ2-7	TRBV11-2	TRBD2	.
CASSLVPQTGSYGYTF	TRBJ1-2	TRBV28	TRBD1	.
CALEVQGWGTEAFF	TRBJ1-1	TRBV30	.	.
CASSFLAGYVEQYF	TRBJ2-7	TRBV9	TRBD2	.
CASSLMWGGTEAFF	TRBJ1-1	TRBV27	.	.
CASSPGSGYTF	TRBJ1-2	TRBV3-1/TRBV3-2	.	.
CASSPRPLENTEAFF	TRBJ1-1	TRBV27	.	.
CASSVYEQYF	TRBJ2-7	TRBV2	.	once
CASSSHSFRQGETQYF	TRBJ2-5	TRBV28	.	.
CASSLGQQGNTIYF	TRBJ1-3	TRBV5-1	.	.
CASSPGYEQYF	TRBJ2-7	TRBV7-2	.	.
CATFSAVLHEQYF	TRBJ2-7	TRBV28	.	.
CASSYSLAGGGGELFF	TRBJ2-2	TRBV6-5	TRBD2	.
CASMRGAGYGNQPQHF	TRBJ1-5	TRBV19	.	once
CAWSEWDTEAFF	TRBJ1-1	TRBV30	.	.
CASSQEVLNTEAFF	TRBJ1-1	TRBV4-2	.	once
CASSSTGTGGATNEKLFF	TRBJ1-4	TRBV7-9	TRBD1	.
CASSQDRNEKLFF	TRBJ1-4	TRBV3-1/TRBV3-2	.	.
CAWSALGNEQFF	TRBJ2-1	TRBV30	.	.
CASSDSGLSYEQYF	TRBJ2-7	TRBV25-1	.	few
CASSAQGGLLGNEQFF	TRBJ2-1	TRBV9	.	.
CASNQGAGGAAGYGYTF	TRBJ1-2	TRBV28	TRBD1	.
CASSQAGVNTEAFF	TRBJ1-1	TRBV3-1/TRBV3-2	.	.
CASTRTGGSNQPQHF	TRBJ1-5	TRBV2	.	.
CASSLDHEAFF	TRBJ1-1	TRBV28	.	once
CASSLVAGVEGYTF	TRBJ1-2	TRBV7-9	.	.
CAISESMISGNTIYF	TRBJ1-3	TRBV10-3	.	.
CATSRDQLTEAFF	TRBJ1-1	TRBV15	.	.
CASSERFRMSYNEQFF	TRBJ2-1	TRBV2	.	.
CATGTPGLNTEAFF	TRBJ1-1	TRBV6-5	.	.
CSASGHADNSPLHF	TRBJ1-6	TRBV20-1	.	large
CASSEQGKLGAFF	TRBJ1-1	TRBV6-1	.	.